The clone carrying this TCR beta chain was found a few times. The sample is drawn from a study of blood T cells in healthy people across ages. The use of a sample-barcoded 5' primer and a J-beta primer mix characterized a second PCR of roughly 7 to 11 cycles. Researchers report that a template-switch adaptor with 12 random nucleotides tagged each cDNA molecule. Individual samples furnished no less than 2.5 million CDR3-containing paired-end reads apiece. TCRdb re-analysed the 5' RACE reads in MiXCR, keeping a single row per CDR3 protein. The sample comprises 650,000 to 800,000 distinct CDR3 sequences, about 42% of which are singletons, and about 19% rests with the top ten. The trim removed 7 bases at V and 3 bases at J, leaving 7 bases unmatched. Germline assignment: CDR1 MNHEY and CDR2 SVGEGT. The CDR3 has 15 residues.

The chain carries TRBV6-2 or TRBV6-3 and TRBJ2-5, with 11 bases that match TRBD2. The source of this sequence is a man in his fifties or sixties in good health. The specimen was blood. The CDR3: CASTFPTSGEETQYF. DNA for the CDR3: TGTGCCAGCACCTTCCCGACTAGCGGGGAAGAGACCCAGTACTTC.